The rows below give T cell receptor beta chains drawn from one sample of a study of blood T cell repertoires in COVID-19. Here immunoSEQ multiplex PCR was the method, and the copy in TCRdb shows in-frame clones only, minus some. The data show more than 200,000 clones, approximately 80% seen once. The sequenced sample was PBMCs or T cells enriched from blood (not recorded which). The receptor source for this set is a middle-aged woman with acute COVID-19. CDR3s include the opening cysteine and the closing phenylalanine or tryptophan. Fields, in order: J gene, V gene, D gene, clone size, CDR3 protein, CDR3 DNA. The D gene is left open where the match is weak. Where a row states a size, it is once, few, many or the class of an expanded clone; other rows omit it.

>TRBJ1-4|TRBV7-9|NA|NA
CASSFDMAGPEKLFF
TGTGCCAGCAGCTTCGACATGGCGGGGCCCGAAAAACTGTTTTTT
>TRBJ1-4|TRBV5-1|NA|NA
CASSLEGSASREKLFF
TGCGCCAGCAGCTTGGAAGGTTCAGCTAGTCGCGAAAAACTGTTTTTT
>TRBJ1-3|TRBV10-3|TRBD1|NA
CAISAGTVSSGNTIYF
TGTGCCATCAGTGCCGGGACAGTTAGCTCTGGAAACACCATATATTTT
>TRBJ2-3|TRBV11-2|TRBD2|few
CASSLVRLAGGLDTQYF
TGTGCCAGCAGCTTAGTACGACTAGCGGGGGGGTTGGATACGCAGTATTTT
>TRBJ2-7|TRBV6-5|NA|NA
CASPQLRDNSYEQYF
TGTGCCAGCCCCCAACTGAGGGACAACTCCTACGAGCAGTACTTC
>TRBJ2-4|TRBV15|NA|NA
CATSREWPKRSGAENIQYF
TGTGCCACCAGCAGAGAGTGGCCAAAACGGTCAGGTGCCGAAAACATTCAGTACTTC
>TRBJ1-1|TRBV10-3|NA|NA
CAISVQNPPATEAFF
TGTGCCATCAGTGTACAGAACCCCCCAGCTACTGAAGCTTTCTTT
>TRBJ1-6|TRBV9|TRBD1|NA
CASSAKLQGEDSPLHF
TGTGCCAGCAGCGCAAAATTACAGGGGGAAGACTCACCCCTCCACTTT
>TRBJ1-2|TRBV2|NA|NA
CASGQTGDYGYTF
TGTGCCAGCGGCCAGACGGGGGACTATGGCTACACCTTC
>TRBJ2-7|TRBV11-2|TRBD2|NA
CAVAGTSGGAYEQYF
TGTGCCGTAGCCGGGACTAGCGGGGGCGCCTACGAGCAGTACTTC
>TRBJ1-1|TRBV5-1|NA|NA
CASSQGHPNTEAFF
TGCGCCAGCAGCCAGGGACACCCGAACACTGAAGCTTTCTTT
>TRBJ1-1|TRBV4-3|TRBD1|NA
CASSLRGSDRGEAFF
TGCGCCAGCAGCCTAAGGGGGTCGGACAGGGGCGAAGCTTTCTTT
>TRBJ1-1|TRBV2|TRBD1|NA
CASSGTGGSEAFF
TGTGCCAGCAGTGGGACAGGGGGATCTGAAGCTTTCTTT
>TRBJ2-7|TRBV3-1/TRBV3-2|TRBD2|NA
CASSRGGEQYF
TGTGCCAGCAGCCGCGGGGGCGAGCAGTACTTC
>TRBJ2-5|TRBV19|NA|NA
CASSTRPGGQTQYF
TGTGCCAGTAGTACCCGCCCCGGCGGTCAGACCCAGTACTTC
>TRBJ2-1|TRBV4-3|TRBD2|NA
CASSTRLAGGPNNEQFF
TGCGCCAGCAGCACCCGACTAGCGGGAGGCCCAAACAATGAGCAGTTCTTC
>TRBJ2-1|TRBV7-2|NA|NA
CASSSRSAISSYNEQFF
TGTGCCAGCAGCTCCCGTTCTGCGATAAGCTCCTACAATGAGCAGTTCTTC
>TRBJ1-1|TRBV6-5|NA|NA
CASWERNTEAFF
TGTGCCAGCTGGGAGCGGAACACTGAAGCTTTCTTT
>TRBJ2-2|TRBV28|TRBD1|NA
CASSATGTGVGELFF
TGTGCCAGCAGTGCGACCGGGACAGGGGTCGGGGAGCTGTTTTTT
>TRBJ2-4|TRBV11-2|NA|NA
CASSLDRRNIQYF
TGTGCCAGCAGCTTAGATCGTCGAAACATTCAGTACTTC
>TRBJ1-2|TRBV28|NA|NA
CASSFEASYGYTF
TGTGCCAGCAGTTTTGAGGCCAGCTATGGCTACACCTTC
>TRBJ2-3|TRBV27|NA|NA
CASSLSGLGRDTQYF
TGTGCCAGCAGTTTATCGGGGCTGGGGCGGGATACGCAGTATTTT